This T cell receptor beta chain emerged from a study of T cells expressing NK-cell markers. General study results and limits: Dominant NKG2C+ clonotype frequencies of 1.0-7.0% of CD8+ T cells were measured in over five donors. Whether expanded NKG2C+ T cell clones were HCMV-specific remained unclear. Where several donors were concerned, these clonotypes also led the CD3+CD56-NKG2C+ fraction.

A 5'RACE template switching approach incorporating UMIs was used to make TCR beta cDNA. One entry per CDR3 protein, without DNA, is what TCRdb gives after re-calling the 5' RACE reads. This specimen shows some 300,000 distinct CDR3 sequences; the ten leading clones hold approximately 0.39%. The CDR3 is 11 amino acids. The germline CDR1 and CDR2 sequences are SGHTA and FQGNSA. As for this clonotype: Its antigen remains unknown.

Input material: blood T cells: a sorted CD56 or NKG2C T cell subset, CD4+ or CD8+ T cells, or bulk PBMC T cells (not recorded which). V is TRBV7-2 and J is TRBJ2-7. The TCR originated in a man aged 18 to 35 in good health. CDR3 amino acids: CASSLWGEQYF.